A selection of T cell receptor beta chains follows, all from one sample in a study of vaccination effects on CD4 cells after COVID-19. Libraries were prepared by immunoSEQ multiplex PCR; TCRdb keeps only in-frame clonotypes and omits some of them. The top ten clones hold under 7.5% of a sample with approximately 26,000 clones, nearly 80% of them seen once. These TCRs' antigens remain unknown. Sequencing used CD4+ T cells from PBMCs cultured with SARS-CoV-2 spike peptides, obtained after COVID-19 vaccination. These receptors all come from a human donor who received a COVID-19 vaccine. Some clones in this sample may be carry-over from other donors' samples. Each CDR3 is given with its conserved first and last residue. D genes are given only for firm matches. Clone size is given for some rows only: seen once, a few or many times, or a class if the clone is expanded.

D: NA; J: TRBJ1-5; V: TRBV19; size: NA; CDR3: CASSIDLGGGVSNQPQHF; DNA: TGTGCCAGTAGTATAGATCTCGGAGGTGGGGTCAGCAATCAGCCCCAGCATTTT
D: NA; J: TRBJ2-2; V: TRBV27; size: NA; CDR3: CASSSTTRRGGELFF; DNA: TGTGCCAGCAGTTCCACCACCCGTCGGGGCGGGGAGCTGTTTTTT
D: TRBD2; J: TRBJ2-3; V: TRBV19; size: NA; CDR3: CASSIDGLAGGTDTQYF; DNA: TGTGCCAGTAGTATAGATGGGCTAGCGGGCGGCACAGATACGCAGTATTTT
D: NA; J: TRBJ1-2; V: TRBV5-4; size: once; CDR3: CASSFYWTPDRGYTF; DNA: TGTGCCAGCAGCTTTTACTGGACACCGGATCGGGGCTACACCTTC
D: TRBD2; J: TRBJ2-3; V: TRBV10-3; size: once; CDR3: CAISDPSGGTDTQYF; DNA: TGTGCCATCAGTGATCCTAGCGGGGGCACAGATACGCAGTATTTT
D: TRBD2; J: TRBJ2-2; V: TRBV7-9; size: NA; CDR3: CASSLGLAGTGELFF; DNA: TGTGCCAGCAGCTTAGGGCTAGCGGGCACCGGGGAGCTGTTTTTT
D: NA; J: TRBJ2-2; V: TRBV19; size: few; CDR3: CATLPRGTGELFF; DNA: TGTGCCACCCTCCCGCGAGGGACCGGGGAGCTGTTTTTT
D: NA; J: TRBJ2-5; V: TRBV2; size: NA; CDR3: CACSRGGGETQYF; DNA: TGTGCCTGTTCTAGGGGAGGCGGGGAGACCCAGTACTTC
D: TRBD1; J: TRBJ2-3; V: TRBV6-5; size: once; CDR3: CASSYTGADTQYF; DNA: TGTGCCAGCAGTTATACAGGGGCAGATACGCAGTATTTT
D: TRBD1; J: TRBJ2-1; V: TRBV30; size: NA; CDR3: CAWMKGTGARNEQFF; DNA: TGTGCCTGGATGAAAGGGACAGGGGCGAGGAATGAGCAGTTCTTC
D: NA; J: TRBJ2-5; V: TRBV4-1; size: NA; CDR3: CASSLDETQYF; DNA: TGCGCCAGCAGCCTCGACGAGACCCAGTACTTC
D: NA; J: TRBJ1-2; V: TRBV7-2; size: NA; CDR3: CASSPGGSYYGYTF; DNA: TGTGCCAGCAGCCCGGGGGGATCCTACTATGGCTACACCTTC
D: NA; J: TRBJ1-2; V: TRBV24-1; size: NA; CDR3: CATSDPSRQSNGYTF; DNA: TGTGCCACCAGTGACCCCTCTCGACAGTCCAATGGCTACACCTTC
D: TRBD1; J: TRBJ2-4; V: TRBV7-2; size: NA; CDR3: CASSLRQGAAKNIQYF; DNA: TGTGCCAGCAGCTTAAGACAGGGGGCCGCCAAAAACATTCAGTACTTC
D: TRBD1; J: TRBJ1-2; V: TRBV27; size: few; CDR3: CASSLFGTGYGYTF; DNA: TGTGCCAGCAGTTTATTTGGGACAGGGTATGGCTACACCTTC
D: NA; J: TRBJ2-3; V: TRBV5-4; size: NA; CDR3: CASSLFGHIVSTDTQYF; DNA: TGTGCCAGCAGCTTGTTCGGACACATTGTGAGCACAGATACGCAGTATTTT
D: TRBD1; J: TRBJ2-3; V: TRBV24-1; size: NA; CDR3: CATSDLDRTDTQYF; DNA: TGTGCCACCAGTGATCTGGACAGGACAGATACGCAGTATTTT
D: TRBD2; J: TRBJ2-2; V: TRBV5-1; size: NA; CDR3: CASSSILSGGSNTGELFF; DNA: TGCGCCAGCAGCTCGATACTTAGCGGGGGGTCGAACACCGGGGAGCTGTTTTTT
D: NA; J: TRBJ1-5; V: TRBV7-2; size: NA; CDR3: CASSPVGYNQPQHF; DNA: TGTGCCAGCAGCCCGGTGGGCTACAATCAGCCCCAGCATTTT
D: NA; J: TRBJ2-6; V: TRBV19; size: NA; CDR3: CASSPPRDFSSGANVLTF; DNA: TGTGCCAGTAGTCCGCCCCGGGACTTCAGCTCTGGGGCCAACGTCCTGACTTTC
D: TRBD2; J: TRBJ2-1; V: TRBV5-1; size: NA; CDR3: CASSLTGTSVDEQFF; DNA: TGCGCCAGCAGCCTAACCGGGACTAGCGTGGATGAGCAGTTCTTC
D: NA; J: TRBJ2-2; V: TRBV6-6; size: NA; CDR3: CASSPRNTGELFF; DNA: TGTGCCAGCAGCCCCAGGAACACCGGGGAGCTGTTTTTT
D: NA; J: TRBJ2-1; V: TRBV29-1; size: NA; CDR3: CSAPRGAYNEQFF; DNA: TGCAGCGCCCCTCGGGGGGCTTACAATGAGCAGTTCTTC
D: NA; J: TRBJ1-1; V: TRBV18; size: NA; CDR3: CASSRSSENTEAFF; DNA: TGTGCCAGCTCACGATCGTCCGAGAACACTGAAGCTTTCTTT
D: NA; J: TRBJ2-1; V: TRBV6-2/TRBV6-3; size: NA; CDR3: CASSYRLRGAYNEQFF; DNA: TGTGCCAGCAGTTACCGGTTGCGGGGCGCCTACAATGAGCAGTTCTTC
D: NA; J: TRBJ1-6; V: TRBV7-2; size: NA; CDR3: CASNEVRNSPLHF; DNA: TGTGCCAGCAATGAGGTCCGTAATTCACCCCTCCACTTT
D: NA; J: TRBJ2-3; V: TRBV6-4; size: few; CDR3: CASSAGGTDTQYF; DNA: TGTGCCAGCAGTGCGGGGGGCACAGATACGCAGTATTTT
D: NA; J: TRBJ2-1; V: TRBV19; size: NA; CDR3: CASSPSWGGHNEQFF; DNA: TGTGCCAGTAGTCCCTCCTGGGGAGGTCACAATGAGCAGTTCTTC
D: NA; J: TRBJ1-3; V: TRBV6-6; size: NA; CDR3: CASSQRGGAGNTIYF; DNA: TGTGCCAGCAGTCAACGGGGGGGCGCTGGAAACACCATATATTTT
D: NA; J: TRBJ2-1; V: TRBV13; size: NA; CDR3: CASSPTRGSYNEQFF; DNA: TGTGCCAGCAGCCCTACTCGGGGGAGCTACAATGAGCAGTTCTTC
D: TRBD1; J: TRBJ1-1; V: TRBV19; size: NA; CDR3: CATEDRGAEVAFF; DNA: TGTGCCACCGAGGACAGGGGAGCCGAGGTAGCTTTCTTT
D: NA; J: TRBJ1-1; V: TRBV19; size: NA; CDR3: CASSTWDTYTEAFF; DNA: TGTGCCAGTAGTACATGGGACACGTACACTGAAGCTTTCTTT
D: NA; J: TRBJ1-5; V: TRBV6-1; size: NA; CDR3: CASSEGSAANQPQHF; DNA: TGTGCCAGCAGTGAAGGGTCGGCAGCTAATCAGCCCCAGCATTTT
D: NA; J: TRBJ2-2; V: TRBV19; size: few; CDR3: CAAKVPVTGELFF; DNA: TGTGCCGCTAAGGTGCCGGTCACCGGGGAGCTGTTTTTT
D: NA; J: TRBJ1-1; V: TRBV27; size: NA; CDR3: CASTNTRENTEAFF; DNA: TGTGCCAGCACTAACACAAGGGAGAACACTGAAGCTTTCTTT
D: NA; J: TRBJ1-1; V: TRBV4-1; size: NA; CDR3: CASSQAGVNTEAFF; DNA: TGCGCCAGCAGCCAAGCAGGGGTGAACACTGAAGCTTTCTTT
D: TRBD1; J: TRBJ1-3; V: TRBV9; size: NA; CDR3: CASSARSVVDRVAGNTIYF; DNA: TGTGCCAGCAGCGCGAGATCGGTCGTCGACAGGGTAGCTGGAAACACCATATATTTT
D: NA; J: TRBJ1-4; V: TRBV5-1; size: once; CDR3: CASTYTGSLNEKLFF; DNA: TGCGCCAGCACCTACACAGGGAGCCTAAATGAAAAACTGTTTTTT
D: TRBD1; J: TRBJ1-1; V: TRBV9; size: NA; CDR3: CASSVGTGANMNTEAFF; DNA: TGTGCCAGCAGCGTAGGGACAGGGGCGAATATGAACACTGAAGCTTTCTTT
D: NA; J: TRBJ2-2; V: TRBV7-2; size: NA; CDR3: CASSPQTVTPRTGELFF; DNA: TGTGCCAGCAGCCCTCAGACAGTGACCCCTAGGACCGGGGAGCTGTTTTTT
D: NA; J: TRBJ2-3; V: TRBV2; size: NA; CDR3: CASSYTGFTDTQYF; DNA: TGTGCCAGCAGTTATACGGGGTTCACAGATACGCAGTATTTT
D: NA; J: TRBJ1-1; V: TRBV15; size: NA; CDR3: CATSTHRDAYSNTEAFF; DNA: TGTGCCACCAGCACGCACCGGGACGCTTACTCGAACACTGAAGCTTTCTTT
D: NA; J: TRBJ2-5; V: TRBV30; size: NA; CDR3: CAWSSGGRETQYF; DNA: TGTGCCTGGAGTTCTGGGGGCCGGGAGACCCAGTACTTC
D: NA; J: TRBJ2-2; V: TRBV28; size: once; CDR3: CASSLYVGTGELFF; DNA: TGTGCCAGCAGTTTATACGTGGGCACCGGGGAGCTGTTTTTT
D: TRBD2; J: TRBJ2-5; V: TRBV11-2; size: medium-sized; CDR3: CASSTSGVNQETQYF; DNA: TGTGCCAGCAGCACTAGCGGGGTCAATCAAGAGACCCAGTACTTC
D: TRBD2; J: TRBJ2-3; V: TRBV2; size: few; CDR3: CASSERLAGGSLTDTQYF; DNA: TGTGCCAGCAGTGAAAGGCTAGCGGGGGGGAGCCTCACAGATACGCAGTATTTT